This note documents a single T cell receptor beta chain sequence. As yet, its antigen is unknown. The data were produced by immunoSEQ multiplex PCR, yet TCRdb's version contains in-frame clones alone and is incomplete. The table lists tens of thousands of clones, around 94% of them singletons, with roughly 6.9% in the top ten. This CDR3 spans 13 amino acids. Trimming removed 3 bases from V and 14 bases from J, with 20 bases in between. In germline, CDR1 is SGHRS, CDR2 YFSETQ. The sample is drawn from a study of T cells in localized non-small cell lung cancer. General study findings and limits: Uninvolved adjacent lung, not tumor, had the highest T cell clonality.

The TCR comes from a female donor over 55 with stage I lung adenocarcinoma. The genes are TRBV5-1 and TRBJ2-5; D is undetermined. The input for sequencing was peripheral blood, taken before any cancer treatment. This CDR3 is CASSSTGPDRRYF. As DNA, the CDR3 is TGCGCCAGCAGCTCGACTGGGCCCGATAGGCGATACTTC.